These 26 T cell receptor beta chains share one sample of origin, sequenced in a study of blood T cell repertoires in COVID-19. Libraries were prepared by immunoSEQ multiplex PCR; TCRdb keeps only in-frame clonotypes and omits some of them. The table has approximately 280,000 clones, approximately 90% seen once. Sequenced: peripheral blood. The receptors stem from a man aged 35 to 55 with acute or convalescent COVID-19.

This rearrangement joins TRBV4-1 to TRBJ1-5; possible D gene TRBD1, 5 bases. Germline V CDR1 and CDR2: MGHRA, YSYEKL. Trimming pared 0 bases from V and 4 bases from J, leaving 10 bases between. The CDR3 is made up of 15 amino acids. The CDR3 loop is CASSQDRARNQPQHF. CDR3 coding DNA: TGCGCCAGCAGCCAAGACAGGGCTCGAAATCAGCCCCAGCATTTT.

V is TRBV2 and J is TRBJ2-1; 11 bases align to TRBD1. The CDR3 has 18 amino acids. V was clipped by 6 bases and J by 0 bases; unmatched bases: 10. CDR1 and CDR2 from the germline V gene are SNHLY and FYNNEI. The CDR3 nucleotides are TGTGCCAGCAGGTTCCCGGGACAGGGGGAAGGCTCCTACAATGAGCAGTTCTTC. Translated: CASRFPGQGEGSYNEQFF.

This sequence joins TRBV5-1 and TRBJ1-1; 8 positions agree with TRBD1. The CDR3 loop spans 14 amino acids. Germline CDR1 and CDR2: SGHRS and YFSETQ. Trimming at V came to 5 bases and at J to 5 bases, leaving 8 bases not matched to a gene. CDR3: CASRSGTGGTEAFF. Here the CDR3 DNA reads TGCGCCAGCAGATCCGGGACAGGTGGAACTGAAGCTTTCTTT.

V gene TRBV9 combines with J gene TRBJ1-1; D gene uncertain. The V and J ends lost 5 bases and 1 base respectively, with 9 bases between them. Germline V gene data show CDR1 as SGDLS and CDR2 as YYNGEE. The CDR3 consists of 13 residues. In DNA, the CDR3 is TGTGCCAGCAGTATTTCGGGGAACACTGAAGCTTTCTTT. Its translation is CASSISGNTEAFF.

The genes are TRBV5-1 and TRBJ2-1, with 10 bases fitting TRBD1. The CDR3 runs 13 residues. Germline assignment: CDR1 SGHRS and CDR2 YFSETQ. The V gene end was trimmed by 4 bases and the J gene end by 8 bases; junction bases not matched to a gene: 3. DNA for the CDR3: TGCGCCAGCAGCAGAGGACAGGGGGATGAGCAGTTCTTC. Protein: CASSRGQGDEQFF.

The rearrangement links TRBV19 to TRBJ1-5, with 7 bases aligning to TRBD1. The CDR3 consists of 15 residues. V lost 5 bases to trimming and J lost 0 bases; unmatched junction nucleotides: 4. Germline V lookup: CDR1 LNHDA, CDR2 SQIVND (reference sequence). CDR3 in DNA: TGTGCCAGTAGTTTGGGACAGCTTAGCAATCAGCCCCAGCATTTT. Translation: CASSLGQLSNQPQHF.

The rearrangement links TRBV4-2 to TRBJ2-7, with D perhaps matching TRBD2 (5 bases). With 0 bases removed from V and 7 bases from J, the gap between germline ends came to 16 bases. Germline loops: CDR1 LGHNA, CDR2 YNFKEQ. CDR3 length: 15 amino acids. As DNA, the CDR3 is TGTGCCAGCAGCCAAGATCGAGGGAACCTGTTAGAGCAGTACTTC. Translating it yields CASSQDRGNLLEQYF.

The V and J genes are TRBV27 and TRBJ1-6, with 8 nucleotides matching TRBD1. The germline V gene has CDR1 MNHEY and CDR2 SMNVEV (reference sequence). The CDR3 sequence is 17 residues long. V trimming: 5 bases; J trimming: 8 bases; junction bases outside the gene matches: 14. This chain's CDR3 is CASSPTTTTGGYSPLHF. CDR3 in DNA: TGTGCCAGCAGTCCCACGACTACAACAGGGGGATATTCACCCCTCCACTTT.

V and J are TRBV10-2 and TRBJ1-5, with 7 bases matching TRBD1. This CDR3 contains 14 residues. Germline V gene sequence: CDR1 WSHSY, CDR2 SAAADI. V shed 5 bases and J 1 base; nucleotides not matched to a gene: 2. CDR3 coding DNA: TGCGCCAGCAGTCAGGGGGTGAGCAATCAGCCCCAGCATTTT. Residues: CASSQGVSNQPQHF.

The J gene is TRBJ1-3, the V gene TRBV15; TRBD1 agrees at 9 bases. The CDR3 loop spans 20 amino acids. The trim removed 2 bases at V and 0 bases at J, leaving 14 bases unmatched. CDR1 and CDR2 (germline): LNHNV, YYDKDF (reference sequence). This CDR3 is CATSRTGGQGDKSSGNTIYF. CDR3 DNA sequence: TGTGCCACCAGCAGAACGGGGGGACAGGGAGATAAAAGCTCTGGAAACACCATATATTTT.

The gene calls are TRBV10-2 and TRBJ2-1; 11 bases are a match to TRBD2. Germline V gives CDR1 WSHSY, CDR2 SAAADI. The junction had 8 bases not matched to a gene; V was cut back by 7 bases and J by 9 bases. The CDR3 runs to 14 residues. DNA for the CDR3: TGCGCCAGCAAGGGGGTAGCGGGGGGGGTTGAGCAGTTCTTC. This gives the protein CASKGVAGGVEQFF.

The V and J genes are TRBV9 and TRBJ1-5; D not resolved. V lost 1 base and J lost 5, with 13 bases in between. The CDR3 covers 15 residues. Germline V gene sequence: CDR1 SGDLS, CDR2 YYNGEE. CDR3 nucleotides: TGTGCCAGCAGCGTATTGGGCCGGGAAGATCAGCCCCAGCATTTT. This codes for CASSVLGREDQPQHF.

V gene TRBV27 combines with J gene TRBJ1-6, with TRBD1 matching over 9 bases. Germline assignment: CDR1 MNHEY and CDR2 SMNVEV (reference sequence). CDR3 length: 14 residues. After removal of 6 bases from V and 6 bases from J, the junction contained 3 bases not matched to a gene. The CDR3, as DNA: TGTGCCAGCAGGTTACAGGGGGCTAATTCACCCCTCCACTTT. This encodes CASRLQGANSPLHF.

CDR3 coding DNA: TGCAGCGTTGAACGACAGAATGAAGCTTTCTTT. Its translation is CSVERQNEAFF. V and J are TRBV29-1 and TRBJ1-1; TRBD1 might be the D (5 bases). Germline V gene data show CDR1 as SQVTM and CDR2 as ANQGSEA. The V gene lost 2 bases and the J gene lost 7 bases, with 8 bases spanning the gap. The CDR3 spans 11 residues. Drawing the rest from reference TRBV29-1 and TRBJ1-1, the complete variable domain is SAVISQKPSRDICQRGTSLTIQCQVDSQVTMMFWYRQQPGQSLTLIATANQGSEATYESGFVIDKFPISRPNLTFSTLTVSNMSPEDSSIYLCSVERQNEAFFGQGTRLTVV.

The rearrangement uses TRBV19 and TRBJ2-7, with D possibly TRBD2 on 5 matching bases. The germline CDR1 and CDR2 sequences are LNHDA and SQIVND (reference sequence). The CDR3 runs to 13 residues. V was trimmed by 5 bases and J by 4 bases, leaving 12 bases between them. The CDR3 sequence is CASSSGLYYEQYF. The CDR3 DNA reads TGTGCCAGTAGTTCCGGACTGTATTACGAGCAGTACTTC.

The chain joins TRBV9 to TRBJ1-6, with D possibly matching TRBD1 (6 bases). The CDR3 is 16 residues long. The germline V and J ends were trimmed by 0 bases and 9 bases, with 16 bases remaining between them. Germline V gene sequence: CDR1 SGDLS, CDR2 YYNGEE. The DNA of the CDR3 is TGTGCCAGCAGCGTAGAGGTCGGGGGGCAAGGTTCACCCCTCCACTTT. It translates to CASSVEVGGQGSPLHF.

Regarding this clone: Other nucleotide sequences in the sample specify the same CDR3. J is TRBJ1-1 and V is TRBV6-5; D perhaps matches TRBD1 (6 bases). The CDR3 is made up of 13 amino acids. In germline, CDR1 is MNHEY, CDR2 SVGAGI. V was clipped by 5 bases and J by 0 bases, with 7 bases between them. The CDR3 sequence is CASSRGLNTEAFF. The CDR3 nucleotides are TGTGCCAGCAGTAGGGGGTTGAACACTGAAGCTTTCTTT.

This clone was picked up one time. This chain uses TRBV3-1 (or the pseudogene TRBV3-2) with TRBJ2-3; no clear D gene. The CDR3 has 12 residues. V was shortened by 2 bases and J by 5 bases, with 5 bases between the two germline ends. Per the germline V gene, CDR1 is LGHDT and CDR2 is YNNKEL (reference sequence). CDR3 sequence: CASSQLIDTQYF. DNA for the CDR3: TGTGCCAGCAGCCAATTAATAGATACGCAGTATTTT.

The chain is built from TRBV27 and TRBJ2-1; 11 positions match TRBD2. V lost 5 bases to trimming and J lost 4 bases; unmatched junction nucleotides: 13. The length of the CDR3 is 18 residues. Germline lookup yields CDR1 MNHEY and CDR2 SMNVEV (reference sequence). DNA for the CDR3: TGTGCCAGCAGTAGGATAGCGGGGGGGCTAAACTGGTACAATGAGCAGTTCTTC. Translation gives CASSRIAGGLNWYNEQFF.

This clone occurred a few times. CDR3 DNA sequence: TGTGCCAGCAGCGTAGGGGGGGACACAGATACGCAGTATTTT. Translation gives CASSVGGDTDTQYF. The chain carries TRBV9 and TRBJ2-3, with D maybe TRBD2 (6 bases). Germline V gives CDR1 SGDLS, CDR2 YYNGEE. Trimming cost V 0 bases and J 2 bases, with 7 bases left between them. The CDR3 is 14 residues long.

V usage is TRBV6-5 and J usage is TRBJ1-2, with D perhaps TRBD1 (6 bases). The germline V gene has CDR1 MNHEY and CDR2 SVGAGI. The V end lost 5 bases, the J end lost 2 bases, and 12 bases lay between the germline ends. CDR3 length: 14 residues. This chain's CDR3 is CASSRQVSNYGYTF. Here the CDR3 DNA reads TGTGCCAGCAGTAGACAGGTGTCCAACTATGGCTACACCTTC.

The chain joins TRBV20-1 to TRBJ2-7; a weak D match, TRBD2 (5 bases). The germline V and J ends were trimmed by 3 bases and 0 bases, with 6 bases remaining between them. This CDR3 is 12 amino acids long. CDR1 and CDR2 from the germline V gene are DFQATT and SNEGSKA (reference sequence). CDR3 sequence reads: CSASTSSYEQYF. The DNA for the CDR3 is TGCAGTGCTAGTACTAGCTCCTACGAGCAGTACTTC.

The table lists this clone with a few counts. The chain uses TRBV2 and TRBJ1-6, with 7 bases lining up with TRBD1. Trimming at V came to 2 bases and at J to 7 bases, leaving 2 bases not matched to a gene. This CDR3 comprises 14 residues. The germline V gene has CDR1 SNHLY and CDR2 FYNNEI. The CDR3 sequence: CASSERGRNSPLHF. The DNA for the CDR3 is TGTGCCAGCAGTGAAAGGGGGCGGAATTCACCCCTCCACTTT.

The genes are TRBV4-1 and TRBJ1-1; D call uncertain. The CDR3 is made up of 11 amino acids. Germline CDR1 and CDR2: MGHRA and YSYEKL. The V gene lost 5 bases and the J gene lost 7 bases, with 8 bases spanning the gap. The CDR3 sequence: CASSRENEAFF. CDR3 in DNA: TGCGCCAGCAGCAGGGAGAATGAAGCTTTCTTT.

Comments on this clone: An end of the junction does not agree with germline; a read error may underlie this. Other DNA sequences in the sample encode the same CDR3. V is TRBV6-5 and J is TRBJ2-3; 9 positions agree with TRBD2. Germline V CDR1 and CDR2: MNHEY, SVGAGI. This CDR3 is 14 amino acids long. The CDR3 coding sequence is TGTGCCAGCAGCCGCGGGACTAGCACGGATACGCAGTATTTT. As protein: CASSRGTSTDTQYF.

The rearrangement joins TRBV12-3 or TRBV12-4 to TRBJ2-7; D is ambiguous. Deletions cut 3 bases from V and 6 bases from J, with 12 bases between. The CDR3 covers 13 residues. The CDR3 reads CASSFYVHGEQYF. CDR3 nucleotides: TGTGCCAGCAGTTTTTACGTCCACGGCGAGCAGTACTTC.